Sequencing of this TCR beta chain was carried out in a study of beta chain features in type 1 diabetes. Study overall: Healthy donors and patients showed comparable age, gender and cell yields. Study observations and caveats: TCRB CDR3s were moderately but significantly shorter in Type 1 diabetes patients in all four CD4+ subsets. For patients, the naive, central memory and Treg TCRB repertoires appeared more alike than for healthy donors.

Expressed TCRB transcripts were sequenced after all isolated RNA was converted to cDNA. Only in-frame clones appear in the TCRdb table, and some are missing; sequencing was by immunoSEQ multiplex PCR. The table lists a few hundred thousand clones, just over 20% of them singletons. This clone was recorded a few times. Its matching antigen is unknown. This CDR3 is built from 14 residues. The V and J ends lost 5 bases and 4 bases, in that order; junction bases with no gene match: 3. CDR1 is SGHTA and CDR2 is FQGNSA in the germline V gene. A sort by CD45RO/CCR7/CD25/CD127/CD95/CD27 yielded CD4+ naive, central memory, regulatory and stem cell-like memory cells. Sorted populations were all over 95% pure.

The receptor comes from a woman between 40 and 50 years old with type 1 diabetes. The chain couples TRBV7-2 to TRBJ2-5; 11 positions match TRBD1. Sequenced material: naive CD4+ T cells from blood. CDR3 region: CASSPGQGVETQYF. The CDR3 bases are TGTGCCAGCAGCCCGGGACAGGGGGTAGAGACCCAGTACTTC. Using reference TRBV7-2 and TRBJ2-5 for the parts outside the CDR3, the full variable domain is GAGVSQSPSNKVTEKGKDVELRCDPISGHTALYWYRQSLGQGLEFLIYFQGNSAPDKSGLPSDRFSAERTGGSVSTLTIQRTQQEDSAVYLCASSPGQGVETQYFGPGTRLLVL.